These 10 T cell receptor beta chains came from one sample sequenced in a study of monozygotic twins with inflammatory bowel disease. After re-calling the 5' RACE reads, TCRdb lists one entry per CDR3 protein, DNA absent. Found here are some 300,000 distinct CDR3 sequences; the top ten clones hold more than 4.5%. Sequencing was done on a sample of blood. The receptor set was obtained from a human donor with ulcerative colitis or Crohn's disease, or a healthy co-twin of an affected twin (not recorded which).

The gene calls are TRBV20-1 and TRBJ1-4. The CDR3 runs to 12 residues. Germline V lookup: CDR1 DFQATT, CDR2 SNEGSKA (reference sequence). The CDR3 loop reads CSAFLRAGKLFF.

V is TRBV7-9 and J is TRBJ1-1. This CDR3 is 16 amino acids long. Germline assignment: CDR1 SEHNR and CDR2 FQNEAQ (reference sequence). The chain's CDR3 is CASTQSGQWKNTEAFF.

The V and J genes are TRBV24-1 and TRBJ2-1; absent DNA, TCRdb's TRBD2 call cannot be checked. CDR3 length equals 16 residues. CDR1 KGHDR and CDR2 SFDVKD come from the germline V gene. The chain's CDR3 is CATSDRLAGGYNEQFF.

This chain joins TRBV7-8 and TRBJ2-7; TCRdb's D gene call, TRBD1, goes unchecked for lack of DNA. The CDR3 consists of 13 residues. CDR1 and CDR2 (germline): SGHVS, FQNEAQ. The CDR3: CASSHLSASEQYF.

This chain links TRBV5-1 with TRBJ1-4; TCRdb calls TRBD1, which cannot be checked without DNA. The CDR3 covers 20 residues. Germline V lookup: CDR1 SGHRS, CDR2 YFSETQ. The CDR3 here is CASSLTPGGLGLATNEKLFF.

The V and J genes are TRBV27 and TRBJ1-6; no DNA is available, so the TRBD1 call from TCRdb remains unchecked. The CDR3 has 14 amino acids. Germline V gene data show CDR1 as MNHEY and CDR2 as SMNVEV (reference sequence). The chain's CDR3 is CASSSQGAGSPLHF.

The V gene is TRBV4-3, the J gene TRBJ2-1; TCRdb names TRBD2, which stays unverified in the absence of DNA. The CDR3 is made up of 17 amino acids. Germline V gene lookup returns CDR1 LGHNA and CDR2 YSLEER. The chain's CDR3 is CASSQDTSGLAYNEQFF.

The gene calls are TRBV7-2 and TRBJ2-1; TCRdb proposes TRBD2, but this gene call is untestable without DNA. This CDR3 spans 13 amino acids. Germline lookup yields CDR1 SGHTA and CDR2 FQGNSA. Here the CDR3 reads CASSLGLAREQFF.

This chain joins TRBV27 and TRBJ2-3; absent DNA, TCRdb's TRBD1 call cannot be checked. This CDR3 has 16 residues. Germline loops: CDR1 MNHEY, CDR2 SMNVEV (reference sequence). CDR3 sequence reads: CASSPRRPTGADTQYF.

The rearrangement joins TRBV24-1 to TRBJ2-3; the TCRdb D gene call, TRBD1, has no DNA to confirm it. The CDR3 loop spans 14 amino acids. Germline CDR1 KGHDR, CDR2 SFDVKD. The CDR3: CATSDLGARDTQYF.